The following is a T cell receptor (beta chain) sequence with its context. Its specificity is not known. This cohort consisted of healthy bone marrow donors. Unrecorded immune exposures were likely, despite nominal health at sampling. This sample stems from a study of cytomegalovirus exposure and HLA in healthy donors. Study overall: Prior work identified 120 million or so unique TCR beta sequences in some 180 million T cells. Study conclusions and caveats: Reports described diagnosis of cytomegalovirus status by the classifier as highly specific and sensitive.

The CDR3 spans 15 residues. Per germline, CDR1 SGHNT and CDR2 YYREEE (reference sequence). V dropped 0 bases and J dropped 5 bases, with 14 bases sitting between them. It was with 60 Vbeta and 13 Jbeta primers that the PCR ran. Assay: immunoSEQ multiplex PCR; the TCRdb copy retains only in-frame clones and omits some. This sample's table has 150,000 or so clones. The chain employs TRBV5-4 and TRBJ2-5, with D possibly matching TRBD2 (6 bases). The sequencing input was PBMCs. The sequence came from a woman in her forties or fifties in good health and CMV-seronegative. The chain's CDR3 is CASSLEVSREETQYF. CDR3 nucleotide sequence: TGTGCCAGCAGCTTGGAGGTCAGCCGGGAGGAGACCCAGTACTTC.